The rows below give T cell receptor beta chains drawn from one sample of a study of a mutant IDH1 vaccine in newly diagnosed glioma. Assay used: immunoSEQ multiplex PCR; TCRdb lists only in-frame clones, some missing. The repertoire has approximately 100,000 clones, roughly 90% of them found once; the top ten carry 0.7% to 0.95%. These receptors lack a known antigen. The source was PBMCs, collected from a glioma patient whose treatment included an IDH1 peptide vaccine. These receptors were taken from a woman in her 50s with glioma. Both conserved end residues are part of each CDR3. The D gene is left open where the match is weak. Size tells how often a clone was seen (once, few, many) or the class of an expanded clone, and some rows leave it out.

clone_size j_call d_call v_call cdr3_aa cdr3_nt
- TRBJ2-7 - TRBV11-2 CASQRLGDSYEQYF TGTGCCAGCCAGAGGCTGGGAGACTCCTACGAGCAGTACTTC
- TRBJ2-1 TRBD1 TRBV29-1 CSTVDWYRGADEQFF TGCAGCACCGTTGACTGGTACAGGGGGGCCGATGAGCAGTTCTTC
once TRBJ2-7 TRBD1 TRBV9 CASSPTGQGAYEQYF TGTGCCAGCAGCCCTACCGGACAGGGCGCCTACGAGCAGTACTTC
- TRBJ2-4 TRBD2 TRBV7-9 CASRAAGEAKNIQYF TGTGCCAGCAGGGCAGCGGGAGAGGCCAAAAACATTCAGTACTTC
- TRBJ2-7 - TRBV5-5 CASSPNYEQYF TGTGCCAGCAGCCCGAACTACGAGCAGTACTTC
- TRBJ2-3 - TRBV9 CASSVGEAGDTQYF TGTGCCAGCAGCGTAGGTGAGGCGGGAGATACGCAGTATTTT
- TRBJ2-1 TRBD2 TRBV10-2 CASSPGLAGGYNEQFF TGCGCCAGCAGCCCGGGACTAGCGGGAGGGTACAATGAGCAGTTCTTC
- TRBJ2-1 TRBD2 TRBV4-1 CASSLRYGVAGVGNEQFF TGCGCCAGCAGCCTCCGATACGGAGTAGCGGGAGTCGGGAATGAGCAGTTCTTC
- TRBJ2-1 TRBD2 TRBV5-4 CASSLPSGSNEQFF TGTGCCAGCAGCTTGCCTAGCGGGAGCAATGAGCAGTTCTTC
- TRBJ1-1 - TRBV6-6 CASGAAAGNTEAFF TGTGCCAGCGGCGCGGCGGCAGGGAACACTGAAGCTTTCTTT
- TRBJ1-5 - TRBV30 CAWSVGGQRGKPQHF TGTGCCTGGAGTGTAGGGGGTCAGCGAGGAAAGCCCCAGCATTTT
- TRBJ2-2 TRBD2 TRBV10-1 CASSGLASGRINTGELFF TGCGCCAGCAGTGGTTTGGCTAGCGGGAGGATCAACACCGGGGAGCTGTTTTTT
- TRBJ2-3 TRBD2 TRBV27 CASSTSGRASTDTQYF TGTGCCAGCAGTACTAGCGGGAGAGCAAGCACAGATACGCAGTATTTT
- TRBJ1-3 TRBD1 TRBV5-6 CASSFRTGQPGNTIYF TGTGCCAGCAGCTTTCGGACAGGGCAGCCAGGAAACACCATATATTTT
- TRBJ1-3 - TRBV9 CASSVELGNTIYF TGTGCCAGCAGCGTAGAGCTAGGAAACACCATATATTTT
- TRBJ1-2 TRBD1 TRBV7-9 CASSPGQGRSYTF TGTGCCAGCAGCCCCGGACAGGGGAGAAGCTACACCTTC
- TRBJ2-7 - TRBV19 CASALRAGPYEQYF TGTGCCAGCGCCTTACGGGCAGGCCCCTACGAGCAGTACTTC
once TRBJ1-6 - TRBV9 CASSEGGNGGSPLHF TGTGCCAGCAGCGAGGGCGGGAACGGCGGATCACCCCTCCACTTT
once TRBJ1-2 - TRBV6-4 CASIGQNYGYTF TGTGCCAGCATAGGACAGAACTATGGCTACACCTTC
once TRBJ1-1 TRBD1 TRBV15 CATSRGQGAVGDTEAFF TGTGCCACCAGCAGGGGACAGGGGGCTGTGGGGGACACTGAAGCTTTCTTT
once TRBJ2-7 TRBD1 TRBV28 CASSSTGLGYEQYF TGTGCCAGCAGTTCGACAGGGCTCGGGTACGAGCAGTACTTC
once TRBJ2-3 - TRBV5-1 CASSPSTGADTQYF TGCGCCAGCAGCCCCTCAACAGGTGCAGATACGCAGTATTTT
- TRBJ2-3 - TRBV27 CASSSPRGYNTQYF TGTGCCAGCAGTTCTCCCCGGGGGTATAATACGCAGTATTTT
- TRBJ1-2 - TRBV7-9 CASSLRGSNYGYTF TGTGCCAGCAGCTTACGGGGATCTAACTATGGCTACACCTTC
few TRBJ2-7 TRBD2 TRBV4-1 CASSQPGGAGYEQYF TGCGCCAGCAGCCAGCCCGGGGGGGCTGGTTACGAGCAGTACTTC